The 32 T cell receptor beta chains given below trace back to one sample, sequenced in a study of shared clonotypes between healthy human individuals. The repertoire was sequenced with immunoSEQ multiplex PCR; TCRdb's copy has only in-frame clones and lacks some. Seen here are over 2 million clones, roughly 94% observed once, and the top ten hold 0.13%. Sequencing input: naive CD4+ T cells sorted from blood. Subset indicated: CD45RA+ positively selected. All receptors come from a man aged 18 to 29 in good health.

This sequence joins TRBV28 and TRBJ2-7; either TRBD1 or TRBD2 may supply D (6 bases each). The CDR3 sequence is 14 residues long. The V end lost 4 bases, the J end lost 1 base, and 11 bases lay between the germline ends. The germline V gene has CDR1 MDHEN and CDR2 SYDVKM. CDR3: CASSWGASSYEQYF. Here the CDR3 DNA reads TGTGCCAGCAGTTGGGGGGCTAGTTCCTACGAGCAGTACTTC.

The chain couples TRBV9 to TRBJ2-3, with a tentative D call TRBD2 (7 bases). From germline, CDR1 is SGDLS and CDR2 YYNGEE. V lost 4 bases, J lost 4 bases, and 19 bases lay in between. There are 16 residues in the CDR3. Written as DNA, the CDR3 is TGTGCCAGCAGCAACCTATGGGGGCGGGAGCCAGATACGCAGTATTTT. Protein sequence: CASSNLWGREPDTQYF. Looking up the rest from reference TRBV9 and TRBJ2-3 gives the full variable domain: DSGVTQTPKHLITATGQRVTLRCSPRSGDLSVYWYQQSLDQGLQFLIQYYNGEERAKGNILERFSAQQFPDLHSELNLSSLELGDSALYFCASSNLWGREPDTQYFGPGTRLTVL.

The gene calls are TRBV9 and TRBJ2-5; D uncertain. The CDR3 spans 13 residues. Germline CDR1 reads SGDLS; CDR2 reads YYNGEE. Trimming took 0 bases from V and 2 from J, leaving 5 bases between them. CDR3 amino acids: CASSVDGQETQYF. The CDR3 DNA reads TGTGCCAGCAGCGTAGATGGACAAGAGACCCAGTACTTC.

The chain has TRBV5-1 and TRBJ2-3, with TRBD2 identical over 8 bases. This CDR3 comprises 15 residues. With V trimmed by 7 bases and J by 0 bases, 7 bases remained unmatched. In germline, CDR1 is SGHRS, CDR2 YFSETQ. The CDR3 loop is CASRGGGTSTDTQYF. DNA for the CDR3: TGCGCCAGCCGGGGCGGGGGGACTAGCACAGATACGCAGTATTTT.

V is TRBV6-1 and J is TRBJ1-3, with D possibly matching TRBD1 (6 bases). CDR1 and CDR2 from the germline V gene are MNHNS and SASEGT. This CDR3 region has 15 residues. V was trimmed by 5 bases and J by 0 bases, leaving 11 bases between them. CDR3 protein: CASSSGHNSGNTIYF. In nucleotides, the CDR3 is TGTGCCAGCAGTTCGGGACATAACTCTGGAAACACCATATATTTT.

The chain recombines TRBV6-5 with TRBJ2-2, with 10 bases that match TRBD1. Germline V gene lookup returns CDR1 MNHEY and CDR2 SVGAGI. The CDR3 is 16 residues long. Trimming took 4 bases from V and 6 from J; bases not matched to a gene: 8. The CDR3 region has the DNA TGTGCCAGCAGTTCCGGGACAGGGGCTTATTCCGGGGAGCTGTTTTTT. Amino acids: CASSSGTGAYSGELFF.

The chain combines TRBV25-1 with TRBJ2-2; D remains ambiguous. Germline V CDR1 and CDR2: MGHDK, SYGVNS. The CDR3 is made up of 15 amino acids. V lost 8 bases and J lost 0, with 13 bases in between. The CDR3 reads CASGGRSANTGELFF. CDR3 sequence (DNA): TGTGCCAGCGGTGGACGGAGCGCGAACACCGGGGAGCTGTTTTTT.

DNA for the CDR3: TGTGCCAGCAGTGGTGGGACAGGGGGCCGGGGCACAGATACGCAGTATTTT. As protein: CASSGGTGGRGTDTQYF. The chain is built from TRBV6-1 and TRBJ2-3, with 12 bases identical to TRBD1. The CDR3 runs to 17 residues. V shed 4 bases and J 1 base; nucleotides not matched to a gene: 6. Germline loops: CDR1 MNHNS, CDR2 SASEGT.

The J gene is TRBJ2-7, the V gene TRBV7-9; 7 positions agree with TRBD1. Germline V lookup: CDR1 SEHNR, CDR2 FQNEAQ (reference sequence). The CDR3 runs to 17 residues. J gave up 0 bases and V 2 bases, and 10 bases lay outside the gene matches. CDR3 coding DNA: TGTGCCAGCAGCTTACGGACCCGGGACAGTGTCTCCTACGAGCAGTACTTC. This codes for CASSLRTRDSVSYEQYF.

In nucleotides, the CDR3 is TGTGCCAGCAGTTACACAGGGGGCTTCTACGAGCAGTACTTC. Its translation is CASSYTGGFYEQYF. This chain uses TRBV28 with TRBJ2-7; 9 nucleotides match TRBD1. Trimming cost V 4 bases and J 3 bases; bases outside gene matches: 4. The CDR3 loop spans 14 amino acids. CDR1 MDHEN and CDR2 SYDVKM come from the germline V gene.

The V and J genes are TRBV28 and TRBJ1-5; maybe TRBD1 (6 bases). V dropped 5 bases and J dropped 2 bases, with 16 bases sitting between them. CDR3 size: 16 residues. CDR1 and CDR2 from the germline V gene are MDHEN and SYDVKM. This chain's CDR3 is CASSNSDSLGNQPQHF. The CDR3 DNA follows: TGTGCCAGCAGTAACTCGGACAGTCTAGGCAATCAGCCCCAGCATTTT.

Worth noting for this clone: The same CDR3 arises from other DNA sequences in this sample as well. CDR3 DNA sequence: TGTGCCAGCAGTCCCACAGGGGATCAGCCCCAGCATTTT. This codes for CASSPTGDQPQHF. The chain recombines TRBV6-6 with TRBJ1-5; TRBD1 aligns across 7 bases. Germline loops: CDR1 MNHNY, CDR2 SVGAGI (reference sequence). The CDR3 has 13 residues. The J segment lost 5 bases and the V segment lost 5 bases, leaving 3 bases of the junction unmatched.

This chain joins TRBV18 and TRBJ2-5; D perhaps matches TRBD1 (6 bases). Trimming shortened V by 5 bases and J by 4 bases, and 11 bases separated the two germline ends. The CDR3 contains 13 residues. The germline V gene has CDR1 KGHSH and CDR2 LQKENI. The CDR3 protein is CASSAGVIETQYF. The CDR3 DNA follows: TGTGCCAGCTCAGCAGGGGTAATAGAGACCCAGTACTTC.

The chain joins TRBV19 to TRBJ2-1; D remains unclear. V lost 6 bases and J lost 7, with 19 bases in between. The CDR3 sequence is 15 residues long. CDR1 is LNHDA, CDR2 SQIVND, per germline (reference sequence). In nucleotides, the CDR3 is TGTGCCAGTAGCCCACAAGTTTACCCCCTGAATGAGCAGTTCTTC. Translated: CASSPQVYPLNEQFF. Complete variable domain (other parts from reference TRBV19 and TRBJ2-1): DGGITQSPKYLFRKEGQNVTLSCEQNLNHDAMYWYRQDPGQGLRLIYYSQIVNDFQKGDIAEGYSVSREKKESFPLTVTSAQKNPTAFYLCASSPQVYPLNEQFFGPGTRLTVL.

Concerning this clone: Other DNA sequences in this specimen translate into the identical CDR3. The chain uses TRBV30 and TRBJ1-3; D not certain. Trimming removed 4 bases from V and 3 bases from J, with 10 bases in between. The germline gives CDR1 GTSNPN, CDR2 SVGIG (reference sequence). The CDR3 sequence is 13 residues long. The DNA of the CDR3 is TGTGCCTGGATCCAACAGTTTGGAAACACCATATATTTT. This gives the protein CAWIQQFGNTIYF.

This clone showed up just once. The rearrangement joins TRBV28 to TRBJ1-6; unclear D gene. CDR1 and CDR2 from the germline V gene are MDHEN and SYDVKM. V was cut by 2 bases and J by 9 bases, with 14 bases left in between. The CDR3 covers 15 residues. CDR3 DNA: TGTGCCAGCAGTTTACACGGATCGGTGGGTTCACCCCTCCACTTT. This encodes CASSLHGSVGSPLHF.

This clone has just one count. The chain joins TRBV6-5 to TRBJ2-7, with 10 nucleotides matching TRBD2. The CDR3 contains 14 residues. Germline values: CDR1 MNHEY, CDR2 SVGAGI. After removal of 6 bases from V and 1 base from J, the junction contained 3 bases not matched to a gene. The CDR3 is CASSSGLASYEQYF. The CDR3 DNA reads as TGTGCCAGCAGCTCGGGACTAGCGTCCTACGAGCAGTACTTC.

V usage is TRBV5-1 and J usage is TRBJ2-2; 7 bases match TRBD2. Losses at the gene ends were 0 bases for V and 6 bases for J; bases not matched to a gene: 8. Germline loops: CDR1 SGHRS, CDR2 YFSETQ. The CDR3 is 16 residues long. The CDR3 DNA follows: TGCGCCAGCAGCTTGGCCGGACTAGAGGTTCCCGGGGAGCTGTTTTTT. It encodes CASSLAGLEVPGELFF.

V gene TRBV2 combines with J gene TRBJ1-4, with D tentatively TRBD1 (5 bases). Trimming cost V 6 bases and J 4 bases, with 15 bases left between them. Per germline, CDR1 SNHLY and CDR2 FYNNEI. The CDR3 covers 15 residues. DNA for the CDR3: TGTGCCAGCAGCGGTTCGGGACTGAATAATGAAAAACTGTTTTTT. As protein: CASSGSGLNNEKLFF.

The V and J genes are TRBV4-2 and TRBJ2-7; D may be TRBD1 (6 bases). CDR1 LGHNA and CDR2 YNFKEQ come from the germline V gene. Between the trimmed V and J ends, which lost 3 bases and 7 bases, there was a span of 19 bases. The CDR3 covers 15 residues. The CDR3 DNA follows: TGTGCCAGCAGCCACCGAGAAGGGGGTGACAAGGAGCAGTACTTC. It codes for CASSHREGGDKEQYF.

CDR3 in amino acids: CASRTSTYNSPLHF. In nucleotides, the CDR3 is TGTGCCAGCAGGACCTCTACTTATAATTCACCCCTCCACTTT. J is TRBJ1-6 and V is TRBV28; the D is unclear. The CDR3 contains 14 residues. CDR1 MDHEN and CDR2 SYDVKM come from the germline V gene. V was shortened by 6 bases and J by 4 bases, with 10 bases between the two germline ends.

The J gene is TRBJ2-5, the V gene TRBV9, with D possibly being TRBD1 (5 bases). CDR1 and CDR2 (germline): SGDLS, YYNGEE. V lost 0 bases and J 5 bases, leaving 11 bases between the germline ends. The CDR3 is 14 amino acids. The CDR3 reads CASSVEGVAETQYF. DNA of the CDR3: TGTGCCAGCAGCGTAGAAGGGGTCGCCGAGACCCAGTACTTC.

The chain joins TRBV9 to TRBJ1-4; 9 bases fit TRBD1. CDR3 length: 15 residues. With V trimmed by 7 bases and J by 8 bases, 12 bases remained unmatched. The germline CDR1 and CDR2 sequences are SGDLS and YYNGEE. CDR3 protein: CASARSGQGGEKLFF. The CDR3 DNA reads TGTGCCAGCGCCCGATCGGGACAGGGCGGAGAAAAACTGTTTTTT.

The J gene is TRBJ2-5, the V gene TRBV19; D is undetermined. The V end lost 5 bases, the J end lost 1 base, and 8 bases lay between the germline ends. The CDR3 is made up of 13 amino acids. In germline, CDR1 is LNHDA, CDR2 SQIVND (reference sequence). The CDR3 DNA follows: TGTGCCAGTAGTGCGGCCAGCCAAGAGACCCAGTACTTC. This gives the protein CASSAASQETQYF. Drawing the rest from reference TRBV19 and TRBJ2-5, the complete variable domain is DGGITQSPKYLFRKEGQNVTLSCEQNLNHDAMYWYRQDPGQGLRLIYYSQIVNDFQKGDIAEGYSVSREKKESFPLTVTSAQKNPTAFYLCASSAASQETQYFGPGTRLLVL.

The chain recombines TRBV29-1 with TRBJ2-5; 8 bases are a match to TRBD2. V shed 5 bases, J shed 1 base, and the junction held 6 bases outside the gene matches. This CDR3 comprises 14 residues. The germline V gene has CDR1 SQVTM and CDR2 ANQGSEA. The CDR3 here is CSVSRGGFQETQYF. Here the CDR3 DNA reads TGCAGCGTTAGCCGGGGGGGCTTCCAAGAGACCCAGTACTTC.

The count of this clone is one. The rearrangement joins TRBV9 to TRBJ2-2; TRBD1 aligns across 7 bases. There are 17 residues in the CDR3. The germline gives CDR1 SGDLS, CDR2 YYNGEE. The ends lost 3 bases at V and 6 bases at J; junction bases unmatched: 14. The CDR3 sequence is CASSATATPGQPGELFF. The CDR3 DNA reads TGTGCCAGCAGCGCAACAGCCACCCCGGGACAGCCCGGGGAGCTGTTTTTT. The full variable domain, completed using reference TRBV9 and TRBJ2-2, is DSGVTQTPKHLITATGQRVTLRCSPRSGDLSVYWYQQSLDQGLQFLIQYYNGEERAKGNILERFSAQQFPDLHSELNLSSLELGDSALYFCASSATATPGQPGELFFGEGSRLTVL.

With regard to this clone: Within the sample, other DNA sequences also encode this same CDR3. This chain links TRBV7-2 with TRBJ2-1; D uncertain. The CDR3 length is 13 residues. V lost 1 base, J lost 3 bases, and 4 bases lay in between. CDR1 SGHTA and CDR2 FQGNSA come from the germline V gene. CDR3 residues: CASSLDYYNEQFF. The DNA for the CDR3 is TGTGCCAGCAGCTTAGACTACTACAATGAGCAGTTCTTC.

V gene TRBV6-5 combines with J gene TRBJ1-2, with unresolved D. V was cut by 7 bases and J by 6 bases, with 12 bases left in between. The germline V gene has CDR1 MNHEY and CDR2 SVGAGI. This CDR3 is 12 amino acids long. DNA of the CDR3: TGTGCCAGCAAAAGAGGGTTGGATGGCTACACCTTC. Its protein product is CASKRGLDGYTF.

J is TRBJ1-2 and V is TRBV18, with 7 bases aligning to TRBD1. The CDR3 consists of 15 residues. Losses at the gene ends were 2 bases for V and 1 base for J; bases not matched to a gene: 4. Germline CDR1 and CDR2: KGHSH and LQKENI. The CDR3 protein is CASSPSGQDNYGYTF. The CDR3 bases are TGTGCCAGCTCACCAAGCGGACAGGATAACTATGGCTACACCTTC.

The chain has TRBV5-1 and TRBJ2-5; 9 bases fit TRBD2. After removal of 5 bases from V and 5 bases from J, the junction contained 13 bases not matched to a gene. CDR1 and CDR2 (germline): SGHRS, YFSETQ. The CDR3 is made up of 16 amino acids. The CDR3 DNA reads TGCGCCAGCAGTATGAAAGCTAGCGGGACACGGGAGACCCAGTACTTC. It translates to CASSMKASGTRETQYF.

The gene calls are TRBV10-3 and TRBJ2-3, with 11 positions matching TRBD2. The junction had 15 bases not matched to a gene; V was cut back by 6 bases and J by 1 base. Germline lookup yields CDR1 ENHRY and CDR2 SYGVKD. The CDR3 contains 19 residues. The CDR3 coding sequence is TGTGCCATCAGCGCCACGTCTATAGCGGGAGGGCCGCGCACAGATACGCAGTATTTT. Its protein is CAISATSIAGGPRTDTQYF.

The chain combines TRBV30 with TRBJ1-6, with 9 nucleotides matching TRBD1. The CDR3 runs 12 residues. J gave up 10 bases and V 7 bases, and 5 bases lay outside the gene matches. Germline V gene lookup returns CDR1 GTSNPN and CDR2 SVGIG (reference sequence). In DNA form, the CDR3 reads TGTGCCTACGGACAGGGGAACTCACCCCTCCACTTT. It yields the protein CAYGQGNSPLHF.